This entry describes one T cell receptor beta chain. This clone's antigen is unknown. No much larger clone is present one base from it, and per-base qualities are unavailable. The entry originates in a study of cytomegalovirus exposure and HLA in healthy donors (dated by TCRdb to the late 2010s). About the investigation overall: According to an earlier analysis of 587 of the donors, 200 million or so T cells yielded 117 million unique TCR beta sequences and approximately 300 Gb of sequence data. All discovery cohort repertoires had been generated using a single sequencing platform. Both class I and class II loci were covered by HLA typing, at four-digit resolution. An early release that covered about 600 HLA-typed donors contained approximately 300 gigabases of sequencing data and 75 million to 100 million unique TCR sequences. Besides the first cohort of some 670 subjects, a separate validation cohort made up of over 95 different subjects was used. Using immunosequencing, the study profiled T cell repertoires from fewer than 850 subjects and related those repertoires to cytomegalovirus serostatus. The genetic ancestry cluster associated with self-reported Caucasian donors included over 80% of the roughly 400 genotyped donors. To study patterns of TCR occurrence, a later analysis re-analyzed previously published TCR beta repertoires from 666 donors and added high-resolution HLA genotyping. The study aimed to test whether cataloging public T cell receptors could reveal signatures of past pathogen exposure. Rather than drawing on any new phenotypic data, the later analysis identified candidate immune exposures from TCR beta sequences and the way those sequences occurred across donors. Alongside the repertoire data, information on donor age, sex, ethnicity and CMV serostatus was compiled. Four to six DR-DQ haplotypes were handled as single units for association and clustering, since linkage in the cohort was strong. Genome-wide SNP genotypes for about 55% of the 666 donors were used in a later genetic analysis, which treated that subset as a discovery cohort. Across some 400 genotyped donors of the cohort, an average of about 250,000 unique TCR beta nucleotide sequences per donor were sequenced, and roughly 17% of those sequences were non-productive. Typing coverage differed by locus: A, B, C, DRB1 and DQB1 were typed in roughly 620-640 donors, DQA1 in 522, DPA1 in some 600, and DPB1 in 450 to 490. High-throughput TCR immunosequencing, statistical association of individual TCRs with disease status, and machine learning were combined to predict cytomegalovirus infection status. In an earlier analysis of roughly 540 of the donors, high-throughput TCR beta sequencing was used to judge whether each TCR beta V gene segment behaved as functional or pseudogenic. General conclusions and limits of the study: In a later analysis, HLA-associated TCR beta chains showed more clonal expansion and lower generation probabilities than non-associated chains that were equally common. A further reported finding was that TCR beta sequences accurately predicted the HLA-A and HLA-B alleles for most subjects in the first cohort. The classifier was reported to diagnose cytomegalovirus status with high specificity and sensitivity in both the original cohort and the validation cohort. Roughly uniform sequencing depth across donors was assumed in presence/absence analyses, although this assumption may not hold. In vitro tests confirmed that a few of the cytomegalovirus-associated TCR beta chains recognize cytomegalovirus antigens. Because some donors lacked HLA typing at each locus, the association tests relied only on the typed subset. Assigning TCR associations to individual alleles was difficult when HLA alleles, especially DR and DQ, strongly co-occurred. A later analysis found that most CMV-associated TCR beta chains appeared HLA-restricted, with HLA associations seemingly driven largely by CMV exposure. A later analysis found that TCR association rates varied across HLA loci, with DRB1 alleles showing the most associated TCRs and HLA-C alleles the fewest. Most TCR sequences were seen in very few donors, while some public TCRs were found in many individuals. Because counts were too low, approximately 15 rarely observed V segments, including chromosome 9 orphons, were excluded from the earlier analysis of around 590 of the donors. Specific HLA alleles were associated with 15,000 to 20,000 TCR beta sequences at a false discovery rate of 0.05 in a later analysis. Broadly in line with IMGT annotations, most TCR beta V segments showed up in productive rearrangements about 90% or about 30% of the time in an earlier analysis of several hundred of the donors. In the study, 150 to 200 TCR beta chains were listed as associated with cytomegalovirus. Some IMGT-functional V segments, including TRBV6-2 and TRBV6-3, could not be distinguished by the 87-base-pair reads and were therefore excluded. The authors suggested that the approach could potentially be extended to other disease states and immunological phenotypes. A cluster of highly shared sequence variants was judged likely to be a technical artifact of the sequencing pipeline. The only immune exposure information available for the cohort was CMV serostatus. A later analysis reported that several top co-occurrence clusters appeared linked to parvovirus B19, influenza, CMV and Epstein-Barr virus. V-gene and J-gene trimming of TCR beta chains was associated with a missense DCLRE1C variant in a later genetic analysis, and the association was replicated in an independent cohort. Linkage disequilibrium might explain the correlated functional status among segregating V segments, but an unknown experimental factor could not be ruled out. The cohort was sequenced for TCR beta chains only, and without alpha or paired-chain data the features that could be detected were limited. A later genetic analysis reported fewer N-insertions in productive TCRs among donors in an Asian-associated ancestry cluster than the approximately 700-donor mean.

There are 12 amino acids in the CDR3, from cysteine to phenylalanine inclusive. The read is trimmed to its CDR3 DNA, 36 bases read in frame from base 1. V drops 1 base and J drops 3 bases, leaving 3 bases in between. According to the germline V gene, CDR1 reads KGHSH and CDR2 reads LQKENI. Libraries came from the immunoSEQ multiplex PCR assay. A mixture of 60 forward primers for TCR Vbeta segments and 13 reverse primers for TCR Jbeta segments was used in the multiplex PCR. A multiplex PCR assay on genomic DNA amplified the CDR3 region of rearranged TCR beta genes. The Illumina HiSeq System was used to sequence the amplified TCR beta libraries as 87-base-pair reads. The published analysis was carried out like this. In a later analysis, 70 million to 95 million unique TCR beta chains were counted across the roughly 700 repertoires, and approximately 11 million of these chains were shared by at least two donors. Raw reads were error-corrected and collapsed into unique sequences by a nearest-neighbor algorithm in which closely related sequences were merged to remove PCR and sequencing errors. Alignment of CDR3 sequences to IMGT reference sequences was used to assign V, D and J gene segments. For a sequence to be retained, a match of at least six nucleotides was required to both a V gene segment and a J gene segment. Rearrangements were classified as productive when the CDR3 lacked stop codons and remained in frame with V and J, and all other rearrangements were classified as non-productive. CDR3 was defined according to IMGT convention as the region running from the second conserved V-encoded cysteine to the conserved J-encoded phenylalanine. In an earlier analysis of around 570 of the donors, sequences lacking an unambiguous match to a single V gene segment were excluded. An earlier analysis of several hundred of the donors called V segments functional above 56.7% productive rearrangements and segregating when the between-donor standard deviation exceeded 5%. To diagnose cytomegalovirus status from the catalog of TCR beta chain sequences, a statistical classification framework was built. A later analysis assigned V and J genes by comparing TCR nucleotide sequences with IMGT/GENE-DB human TR gene sequences. Using the TCRdist pipeline, a later analysis assigned CDR3 sequences along with most-parsimonious VDJ recombination scenarios. In a later analysis, every TCR beta chain was defined by the combination of its CDR3 amino acid sequence and its V-gene family, and reads without a unique V-gene family were dropped. To address suspected cross-contamination and a sequencing artifact, a later analysis removed around 600 highly shared, low-generation-probability nucleotide sequences. A later analysis calculated a clonal expansion index for each public chain from normalized within-repertoire ranks of inferred template counts. In a later analysis, generation probabilities were computed with a VDJ recombination model fitted to out-of-frame rearrangements, and the resulting probabilities were checked against IGoR. In a later analysis, hypergeometric tests were used to score TCR-TCR, TCR-HLA and TCR-CMV co-occurrence, with a repertoire-size bias correction applied to TCR pairs. In a later analysis, false discovery rates were estimated by permuting HLA or CMV assignments 20 times. In a later analysis, co-occurring TCRs were grouped using DBSCAN, with TCRdist sequence similarity added in when clustering inside HLA-allele-positive subsets. Repertoires with fewer than 30,000 or more than 120,000 public chains, plus five repertoires with anomalous nucleotide sharing, were excluded from co-occurrence clustering. TCRdb stores this immuneACCESS table with in-frame sequences only. Part of the clones is absent; in the studies checked, under half of the shortfall reflects unresolved V genes, and no reason is known for the rest. The D gene and trimming were derived from the DNA, and the V and J assignments and clone size from that table. The sample table records more than 110,000 clones; around 81% of these occur just once. 2% to 2.5% of the sample goes to the ten largest clones.

The cohort consisted of 600 or so healthy bone marrow donors. At the time of sampling, all cohort members were nominally healthy, though unrecorded immune exposures were likely present. The donor tested CMV seronegative, placing the donor among the 350 to 400 seronegative members of the cohort. A peripheral blood sample was collected from each donor, and TCR beta sequencing was performed on peripheral blood mononuclear cells. The Qiagen DNeasy Blood Extraction Kit was used to extract genomic DNA from the blood cell samples. The clonotype originates from a man aged 50-59 years in good health and CMV-seronegative. The sequencing input was PBMCs. In this chain, TRBV18 is recombined with TRBJ1-1; no D gene call is confident. In nucleotides, the sequence is TGTGCCAGCTCACCACGCGACACTGAAGCTTTCTTT. The resulting protein is CASSPRDTEAFF.